This T cell receptor beta chain was documented in a study of shared clonotypes between healthy human individuals (dated by TCRdb to 2020 to 2022). With regard to the full study: The cohort comprised a couple of women and a few men aged 18 to 49 years. For each donor, CD4 naive and CD4 memory were each run on three plates, CD8 naive on two plates, and CD8 memory on one plate. Blood TCR repertoires of five healthy adults were deeply sequenced to estimate repertoire size and the extent of clonotype sharing between individuals. To increase sequencing depth and limit assay-specific biases, different laboratories used diverse techniques to prepare libraries and sequence TCR repertoires. Leukapheresis yielded between about 0.85 and 9.5 billion PBMCs per donor.

Donors were healthy HIV-negative adults with no recently reported acute infections or vaccinations. Only Caucasian adults living in Nashville, Tennessee, USA were represented among the donors. CD4+ T cells were enriched by magnetic negative selection; naive cells were then positively selected on CD45RA, and the negative fraction formed the memory subset. After blood collection by leukapheresis, PBMCs were isolated using Ficoll-Histopaque density gradient centrifugation and then cryopreserved in the vapor phase of liquid nitrogen. Analytical flow cytometry was used to check the purity and quantity of each magnetically sorted T cell population. Genomic DNA was isolated from each sorted fraction and quantified by UV absorbance on a Nanodrop 2000c. Details on this clone: This clone's antigen is unknown. No base-level quality is on record; no much larger clone is a single base apart. Distinct nucleotide sequences in the sample also encode this CDR3.

What the work shows at the level of the full study, not this receptor alone: Roughly 5.2% of naive CD4, 3.5% of naive CD8, approximately 2.2% of memory CD4, and about 0.4% of memory CD8 clonotypes were shared across several donors. Larger estimated clonotype richness was generally found for naive subsets than for memory subsets. Based on pairwise subsampling, the degree of clonotype sharing among donors was expected to be affected by sequencing depth. Higher generation probabilities were observed for clonotypes shared by all four sorted-subset donors than for non-shared clonotypes. Sampling was restricted to blood, and TCR repertoires in tissues likely differ from the TCR repertoires found in blood. Incomplete sequencing was indicated by rarefaction of sorted-subset datasets, despite the large sequencing depth. The small number of donors limited the genetic and exposure-history diversity represented.

Using the deep immunoSEQ assay, TCR CDR3 regions were amplified from genomic DNA by multiplex PCR. Extracted genomic DNA from each cell subset was spread evenly across all wells of several immunoSEQ 96-well plates, with each plate serving as a replicate. Each replicate PCR for sorted subsets received 200 ng genomic DNA, equal to roughly 33,000 T cell genomes. The purified libraries were quantified using a Qubit 3.0 fluorometer, sized with a Bioanalyzer 2100, and then quantified again using the KAPA Library Quantification kit. Each immunoSEQ 96-well plate was sequenced on its own single-read 150-cycle Illumina NextSeq 550 flow cell. In the authors' own workflow: The immunoSEQ output contained only junctional sequences without quality scores, so filtering could not match that applied to full-length reads. To assign V/J genes and CDR3, sequences were annotated using PyIR, a Python wrapper for IgBLAST v1.9, with IMGT germline references. Any read was removed if the V/J assignment was weak (E-value above 1e-6), the CDR3 was missing, or the read contained stop codons, out-of-frame junctions, or ambiguous translated residues. V3J clonotypes were defined as sequences sharing the same inferred V gene, J gene, and CDR3 amino acid sequence. To compute the percentage overlap between repertoires, the number of shared unique clonotypes was divided by the size of the smaller repertoire. RTK rarefaction, the Chao1 estimator, and Recon v2.1 estimates of unobserved clonotypes were used to assess repertoire richness. OLGA was used to compute generation probabilities for all TCRbeta clonotypes that the gDNA method yielded from several donors. Here the immuneACCESS table is served through TCRdb, limited to in-frame sequences with V and J called. Missing clones are a known gap in these copies; in checked studies unresolved V genes cover under half, and the rest lacks a known reason. The V and J calls and clone size were taken over from that table, and D and trimming were inferred from the DNA. This sample holds approximately 1.4 million clones; 95% to 99% were observed only once. Approximately 0.44% of the sample comes from the top ten.

CDR1 is given as MDHEN and CDR2 as SYDVKM, both from the germline V gene. V is cut by 2 bases and J by 0 bases, and the space between the germline ends is 8 bases. The CDR3 contains 14 residues, cysteine and phenylalanine counted. CDR3 DNA is the only sequence kept; it has 42 bases, read in frame from the first base. This sequence uses TRBV28 and TRBJ2-7; the D gene is possibly TRBD1, with 5 bases matching. The receptor's source is a man younger than 40 in good health. The sequenced sample consisted of naive CD4+ T cells sorted from blood. The cell subset or site label corresponds to: CD45RA+ positively selected. The nucleotide sequence reads TGTGCCAGCAGTTTAACAGGAGACTCCTACGAGCAGTACTTC. It codes for CASSLTGDSYEQYF.